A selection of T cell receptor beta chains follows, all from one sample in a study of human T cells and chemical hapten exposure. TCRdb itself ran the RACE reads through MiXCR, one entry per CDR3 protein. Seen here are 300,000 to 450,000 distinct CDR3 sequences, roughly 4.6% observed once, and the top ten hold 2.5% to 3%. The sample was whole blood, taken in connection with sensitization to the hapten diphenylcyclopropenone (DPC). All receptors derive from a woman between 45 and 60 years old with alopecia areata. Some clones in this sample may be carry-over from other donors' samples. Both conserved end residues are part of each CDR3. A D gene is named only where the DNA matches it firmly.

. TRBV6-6 CASSSLEAYYGYTF
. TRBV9 CASSVVSAPTDTQYF
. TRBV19 CASKKADNYEQYF
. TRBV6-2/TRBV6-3 CASSYSPYNEQFF
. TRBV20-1 CSARSPAFSYEQYF
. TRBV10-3 CAISESMRDTTGNTIYF
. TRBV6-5 CASIPTGSGNTIYF
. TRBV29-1 CSSKDGEAFF
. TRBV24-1 CATSEDTGELFF
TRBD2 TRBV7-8 CASSWARSSGSTDTQYF
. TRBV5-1 CASSPAPGSGANVLAF
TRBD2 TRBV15 CATRNSGRGSYEQYF
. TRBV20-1 CSASRGSSNTEAFF
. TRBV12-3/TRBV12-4 CASSLAVDGEQYF
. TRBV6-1 CASSEEAYEQYF
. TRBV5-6 CASSLVNTGHEQFF
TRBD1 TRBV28 CASSPSGPGGSTEAFF
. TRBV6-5 CAINQLMNTEAFF
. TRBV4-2 CASRDAGADNEQFF
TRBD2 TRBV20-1 CSAYTSGRAEDTQYF
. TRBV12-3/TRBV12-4 CASSLRGRSSGNTIYF
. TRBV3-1 CASSQVGDPPNEQFF
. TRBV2 CASSRGFNTEAFF
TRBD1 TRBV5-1 CASSWGQGEKLFF
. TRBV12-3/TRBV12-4 CASSFGRPHNSPLHF
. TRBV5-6 CASSLAGPMEAFF
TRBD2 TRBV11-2 CASSLEPPSGRAYEQYF
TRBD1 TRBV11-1 CASSRNPTGTETQYF
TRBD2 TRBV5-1 CASSLPTSGGYDEQFF
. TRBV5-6 CASSPGSTDTQYF
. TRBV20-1 CSARAGLDNSPLHF
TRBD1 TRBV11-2 CASRPGGGTEAFF
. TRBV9 CASSVDTGRSTDTQYF
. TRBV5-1 CASSYSGTVNEKLFF
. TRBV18 CVSSPGQSSYNEQFF
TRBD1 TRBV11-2 CASSSLSQGGRTEAFF
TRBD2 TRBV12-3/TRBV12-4 CASTAGTSGISEQFF
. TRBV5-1 CASSPRTVQETQYF
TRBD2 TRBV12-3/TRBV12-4 CASSSETSLPYNEQFF
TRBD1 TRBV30 CAWSIRTGTGGLNQPQHF
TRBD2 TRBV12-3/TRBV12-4 CASISTSGGALSDNEQFF
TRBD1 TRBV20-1 CSARKRQGEYEQYF
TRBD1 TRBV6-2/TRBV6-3 CASSYSRGQSEAFF
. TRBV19 CASSIELSGGPYNEQFF
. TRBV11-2 CASSPHLWTTARNRNEQFF